The source of this T cell receptor (beta chain) is a study of cytomegalovirus exposure and HLA in healthy donors (dated by TCRdb to about 2017). For context, the study as a whole: The 666 repertoires of the first cohort and the 110 or so validation repertoires were produced on the same platform, according to a later analysis. The study was designed to test whether signatures of past pathogen exposure could be identified by cataloging public T cell receptors. A separate validation cohort of approximately 130 different subjects was used in addition to the approximately 700-subject first cohort. High-throughput TCR immunosequencing, statistical association of individual TCRs with disease status, and machine learning were combined to predict cytomegalovirus infection status.

To note about this clone: This clone's antigen is unknown. Base qualities are not recorded, but no much larger clone differs from it by a single base.

The full study reports these points: Most TCR sequences were observed very rarely across donors, whereas some public TCRs were present in many individuals. The study gave a list of roughly 150 TCR beta chains associated with cytomegalovirus. The authors suggested that the approach could potentially be extended to other disease states and immunological phenotypes. Three of the identified cytomegalovirus-associated TCR beta chains were confirmed in vitro to be specific for cytomegalovirus antigens. In both the original and validation cohorts, the classifier was reported to diagnose cytomegalovirus status with high specificity and sensitivity. Subsequent analysis determined that TCRs grouped into clusters in the first cohort also showed a tendency toward co-occurrence across the 130 or so validation repertoires, and 94% of cluster scores exceeded 0. A later analysis had no HLA typing for the validation cohort, so co-occurrence there was scored across all 120 or so repertoires.

Trimming costs V 2 bases and J 0 bases, and their ends lie 10 bases apart. Inclusive of the bounding cysteine and phenylalanine, the CDR3 is 15 residues long. CDR3 DNA is the only sequence kept; it has 45 bases, read in frame from the first base. CDR1 and CDR2 are read off the germline V gene as KGHSH and LQKENI. Library generation was performed with the immunoSEQ multiplex PCR assay. In the authors' own workflow: A statistical classification framework was built to diagnose cytomegalovirus status from the catalog of TCR beta chain sequences. TCRdb's version of the immuneACCESS table is confined to in-frame rearrangements and falls short of the full clone set. An unresolved V gene accounts for under half of the shortfall where checked; the remainder is of unknown origin. V and J calls and clone size are as listed in that table; D and trimming were resolved from the DNA. The sample has more than 65,000 clones on record, around 92% of them singletons. About 0.7% of the sample goes to the ten largest clones.

The donors belonged to the validation cohort of over a hundred subjects, which was separate from the roughly 700-subject first cohort. Sequenced input: PBMCs. This clonotype was obtained from a man aged 18 to 29 in good health and CMV-seronegative. The rearrangement combines TRBV18 with TRBJ1-1; a weak D assignment points to TRBD1 (5 bases agree). The encoded CDR3 is CASSPDRGLNTEAFF. The bases are TGTGCCAGCTCACCAGATAGGGGCCTGAACACTGAAGCTTTCTTT.